Below, 13 T cell receptor beta chains from the same sample are listed, as sequenced in a study of T cell clusters in autoimmune cytopenias. TRB rearrangements were amplified by touch-down multiplex PCR with mixed TRB-A/B primers. Each CDR3 protein gets one entry in TCRdb, which reprocessed the multiplex PCR reads and gives no DNA. The specimen's table records around 10,000 distinct CDR3 sequences. TRB was amplified from around 0.25 ug of peripheral blood genomic DNA per sample. A further study also used this sample, focusing on T cell repertoires in aging, cancer and after chemotherapy.

Source material: peripheral blood. The receptors stem from a human donor in good health.

This clonotype registers medium-sized by frequency. The rearrangement links TRBV5-6 to TRBJ2-2. This CDR3 is built from 11 residues. Germline loops: CDR1 SGHDT, CDR2 YYEEEE. The CDR3 here is CASSYTGELFF.

This rearrangement joins TRBV6-5 to TRBJ1-4. This CDR3 region has 17 residues. Germline values: CDR1 MNHEY, CDR2 SVGAGI. The CDR3: CASSYSRRTATNEKLFF.

The chain uses TRBV7-9 and TRBJ2-7; checking the TCRdb D call of TRBD1 is not possible without DNA. The germline V gene encodes CDR1 SEHNR and CDR2 FQNEAQ (reference sequence). The CDR3 extends over 13 amino acids. This CDR3 reads CASSFRDRYEQYF.

The gene calls are TRBV18 and TRBJ1-1. Germline-derived CDR1 and CDR2 are KGHSH and LQKENI. This CDR3 has 16 residues. The CDR3 region is CASSRGRTTGGSEAFF.

The chain has TRBV27 and TRBJ1-2; checking the TCRdb D call of TRBD1 is not possible without DNA. This CDR3 comprises 13 residues. From germline, CDR1 is MNHEY and CDR2 SMNVEV (reference sequence). CDR3 sequence reads: CASSSAQTYGYTF.

J is TRBJ2-3 and V is TRBV12-3 or TRBV12-4. The CDR3 has 17 amino acids. CDR3 sequence reads: CASSLRAILAWTDTQYF.

The chain has TRBV12-3 or TRBV12-4 and TRBJ1-2; no DNA is available, so the TRBD1 call from TCRdb remains unchecked. The CDR3 runs to 15 residues. CDR3 region: CASSLTGAPSYGYTF.

The rearrangement links TRBV14 to TRBJ2-2; TCRdb selects TRBD2, and the lack of DNA leaves this call unchecked. This CDR3 region has 15 residues. The germline CDR1 and CDR2 sequences are SGHDN and FVKESK. CDR3 sequence: CASSPLPSGTGELFF.

By frequency, this clonotype registers medium-sized. The CDR3 region is CAAQDSSRLWEYF. The chain uses TRBV6-5 and TRBJ2-7; TCRdb's assignment of TRBD1 cannot be checked, as there is no DNA. There are 13 residues in the CDR3. Germline V gene data show CDR1 as MNHEY and CDR2 as SVGAGI.

The chain is built from TRBV28 and TRBJ1-2. CDR1 is MDHEN and CDR2 is SYDVKM in the germline V gene. The CDR3 runs to 12 residues. CDR3 loop: CASSDAFYGYTF.

This clonotype is classed as medium-sized by frequency. The chain links TRBV19 to TRBJ2-2; TCRdb's D gene call, TRBD1, goes unchecked for lack of DNA. Per the germline V gene, CDR1 is LNHDA and CDR2 is SQIVND (reference sequence). The CDR3 length is 16 residues. CDR3 sequence reads: CASSIFSRLNTGELFF.

The chain has TRBV20-1 and TRBJ2-5; the D gene TCRdb calls, TRBD1, cannot be checked with no DNA. Germline CDR1 reads DFQATT; CDR2 reads SNEGSKA (reference sequence). CDR3 length: 16 residues. CDR3 protein: CSARDLGRGAQETQYF.

V and J are TRBV7-9 and TRBJ1-3; absent DNA, TCRdb's TRBD1 call cannot be checked. CDR1 is SEHNR, CDR2 FQNEAQ, per germline (reference sequence). This CDR3 region has 15 residues. CDR3 in amino acids: CASSGQPYSGNTIYF.